Below, 16 T cell receptor beta chains from the same sample are listed, as sequenced in a study of T-cell memory formation after mild COVID-19. MiXCR, applied by TCRdb to the 5' RACE reads, yields one record per CDR3 protein. The sample has approximately 44,000 distinct CDR3 sequences; approximately 7% are singletons. Material for sequencing was PBMCs or a T cell subset sorted from them (not recorded which). These receptor sequences come from a man younger than 35 who had mild COVID-19 (a few samples of this study predate the infection). Cell type and time point are not known.

There are many counts of this clonotype. The chain has TRBV7-9 and TRBJ2-1; D is undetermined. Trimming cost V 5 bases and J 9 bases, with 20 bases left between them. The germline V gene encodes CDR1 SEHNR and CDR2 FQNEAQ (reference sequence). The CDR3 contains 15 residues. The CDR3 coding sequence is TGTGCCAGCAGCCCATCCCCCGACCCTTTGGGTGAGCAGTTCTTC. Translation: CASSPSPDPLGEQFF.

This chain joins TRBV5-1 and TRBJ1-1, with a possible D match to TRBD1 (5 bases). CDR1 is SGHRS and CDR2 is YFSETQ in the germline V gene. The CDR3 totals 14 residues. Trimming removed 4 bases at V and 5 bases at J, with 15 bases between. The CDR3 region is CASSLKGQETEAFF. The CDR3, as DNA: TGCGCCAGCAGCCTGAAGGGGCAAGAAACTGAAGCTTTCTTT.

The gene calls are TRBV6-2 or TRBV6-3 and TRBJ2-2; D may be TRBD2 (7 bases). The length of the CDR3 is 16 residues. CDR1 MNHEY and CDR2 SVGEGT come from the germline V gene. Trimming pared 4 bases from V and 3 bases from J, leaving 15 bases between. The CDR3 is CASSSFGGHDTGELFF. The DNA of the CDR3 is TGTGCCAGCAGTTCATTCGGGGGGCACGACACCGGGGAGCTGTTTTTT.

This clonotype was seen only a few times. The chain combines TRBV6-5 with TRBJ1-4; 9 nucleotides agree with TRBD1. The CDR3 is 15 residues long. V dropped 6 bases and J dropped 8; count of bases not matched to a gene: 10. CDR1 is MNHEY and CDR2 is SVGAGI in the germline V gene. The CDR3, as DNA: TGTGCCAGCAGCTACGAGGGGACAGGGTACGAAAAACTGTTTTTT. Protein: CASSYEGTGYEKLFF.

Comments on this clonotype: An end of the junction does not agree with germline; a read error may underlie this. This rearrangement joins TRBV5-1 to TRBJ2-5; 7 positions agree with TRBD2. Germline CDR1 is SGHRS and CDR2 is YFSETQ. The CDR3 runs to 14 residues. Here the CDR3 DNA reads TGCGCCGGCAGCCGTGGGGGGGTCCAAGAGACCCAGTACTTC. Translated: CAGSRGGVQETQYF.

This clonotype was detected ten times or more. CDR3 coding DNA: TGCGCCAGCAGCTTGGACCCCCCTGCCTATGAGCAGTTCTTC. Protein product: CASSLDPPAYEQFF. The J gene is TRBJ2-1, the V gene TRBV5-1; D ambiguous. The CDR3 loop spans 14 amino acids. V lost 0 bases and J 8 bases, leaving 12 bases between the germline ends. Germline CDR1 is SGHRS and CDR2 is YFSETQ.

This clonotype was seen a handful of times. The V gene is TRBV7-3, the J gene TRBJ2-7; 11 nucleotides match TRBD2. CDR3 size: 16 residues. V lost 4 bases, J lost 2 bases, and 7 bases stayed unmatched. CDR1 SGHTA and CDR2 FQGTGA come from the germline V gene. The CDR3 sequence: CASSSSGTSGPYEQYF. CDR3 bases: TGTGCCAGCAGCTCGTCCGGGACTAGCGGCCCCTACGAGCAGTACTTC.

This clonotype has a count of ten or more. This chain connects TRBV23-1 to TRBJ2-5; 13 nucleotides line up with TRBD2. TRBV23-1 is reported as an ORF; its role is uncertain. The CDR3 has 16 residues. With 3 bases clipped from V and 4 bases from J, the junction kept 5 bases outside the gene matches. CDR3 sequence: CASSQGTSGAPETQYF. CDR3 nucleotides: TGCGCCAGCAGTCAGGGGACTAGCGGGGCCCCAGAGACCCAGTACTTC.

V and J are TRBV24-1 and TRBJ2-5, with unresolved D. Germline CDR1 KGHDR, CDR2 SFDVKD. CDR3 length equals 13 residues. The V end was cut by 5 bases, the J end by 2 bases, with 8 bases between. The CDR3 loop is CATSAGWQETQYF. CDR3 bases: TGTGCCACCAGTGCCGGCTGGCAAGAGACCCAGTACTTC.

This clonotype was counted between two and nine times. This sequence joins TRBV5-5 and TRBJ1-2; TRBD1 might be the D (6 bases). Trimming stripped 3 bases from V and 3 bases from J, with 9 bases between. Germline CDR1 SGHKS, CDR2 YYEKEE (reference sequence). The CDR3 is 13 residues long. The CDR3 DNA sequence: TGTGCCAGCAGCTGGGGGGGCGACTATGGCTACACCTTC. This translates into CASSWGGDYGYTF.

This clonotype has more than one count but fewer than ten. V usage is TRBV24-1 and J usage is TRBJ2-1; a possible D gene is TRBD2 (7 bases). V was cut by 5 bases and J by 2 bases, with 12 bases left in between. This CDR3 contains 15 residues. Germline V lookup: CDR1 KGHDR, CDR2 SFDVKD. The CDR3 is CATSAGGGAYNEQFF. CDR3 in DNA: TGTGCCACCAGTGCCGGAGGGGGGGCCTACAATGAGCAGTTCTTC.

In this sample, this clonotype turned up a few times. The chain is built from TRBV27 and TRBJ2-6, with D perhaps being TRBD1 or TRBD2 (5 bases each). Between the trimmed V and J ends, which lost 2 bases and 4 bases, there was a span of 12 bases. The CDR3 has 16 amino acids. Germline loops: CDR1 MNHEY, CDR2 SMNVEV (reference sequence). The CDR3 loop is CASSLIAGTGANVLTF. The CDR3 DNA reads TGTGCCAGCAGTTTAATAGCCGGGACCGGGGCCAACGTCCTGACTTTC.

This clonotype was counted between two and nine times. CDR3 bases: TGTGCCAGCAGTGAAGCGCTAAGGGAGACCCAGTACTTC. Amino acids: CASSEALRETQYF. The chain carries TRBV2 and TRBJ2-5; D unresolved. Germline V gene lookup returns CDR1 SNHLY and CDR2 FYNNEI. The CDR3 extends over 13 amino acids. Trimming took 0 bases from V and 5 from J, leaving 7 bases between them.

The chain employs TRBV5-1 and TRBJ2-1; D perhaps matches TRBD1 (6 bases). Trimming took off 4 bases at V and 6 bases at J, with 17 bases between the two ends. CDR3 length: 15 residues. CDR1 is SGHRS and CDR2 is YFSETQ in the germline V gene. Here the CDR3 reads CASSSRGQLGNEQFF. For the CDR3, the DNA is TGCGCCAGCAGCAGCAGGGGCCAACTCGGCAATGAGCAGTTCTTC.

J is TRBJ1-6 and V is TRBV5-1; D remains ambiguous. Germline V gene data show CDR1 as SGHRS and CDR2 as YFSETQ. Trimming took off 3 bases at V and 7 bases at J, with 8 bases between the two ends. The CDR3 is 13 residues long. CDR3 DNA: TGCGCCAGCAGCTCGGACCTCAATTCACCCCTCCACTTT. It specifies CASSSDLNSPLHF.

A few counts support this clonotype. The gene calls are TRBV5-1 and TRBJ2-1, with TRBD1 identical over 9 bases. The CDR3 runs 15 residues. Looked up from germline, CDR1 is SGHRS and CDR2 is YFSETQ. J was trimmed by 6 bases and V by 4 bases; bases with no gene match: 8. The CDR3 DNA is TGCGCCAGCAGCCAACCGGGACAGGGAGTCAATGAGCAGTTCTTC. The encoded protein is CASSQPGQGVNEQFF.